These 30 T cell receptor beta chains originate from one sample sequenced in a study of T cell responses to AZD1222 COVID-19 vaccine (dated by TCRdb to the early 2020s). This sample's time point label indicates: baseline before first vaccination. Receptor amplification or capture employed the immunoSEQ multiplex PCR assay. Entries here come from immuneACCESS through TCRdb and include only in-frame sequences with V and J called. Some clones fail to appear in such tables; in the studies checked, an unresolved V gene covers under half of the shortfall, and the cause of the remainder is unknown. The sample profile shows tens of thousands of clones; roughly 80% of them were found once. The ten largest make up about 20% of the sample. The material was peripheral blood, obtained on day 0 of AZD1222 vaccination. These receptor sequences come from an adult in good health.

The chain combines TRBV6-4 with TRBJ2-7, with D maybe TRBD2 (6 bases). The length of the CDR3 is 14 residues. Germline lookup yields CDR1 MRHNA and CDR2 SNTAGT. The V end lost 6 bases, the J end lost 3 bases, and 15 bases lay between the germline ends. The CDR3 loop is CASSPGLESYEQYF. In nucleotides, the CDR3 is TGTGCCAGCAGCCCGGGACTCGAGAGCTACGAGCAGTACTTC.

The rearrangement uses TRBV7-3 and TRBJ2-1; D possibly corresponds to TRBD2 (5 bases). The V gene's germline CDR1 is SGHTA and CDR2 FQGTGA. The CDR3 is 14 residues long. V lost 2 bases and J 7 bases, leaving 12 bases between the germline ends. The CDR3 region has the DNA TGTGCCAGCAGCTTACTACTAGGGAATAATGAGCAGTTCTTC. Its protein is CASSLLLGNNEQFF. The entire variable domain, with the rest obtained from reference TRBV7-3 and TRBJ2-1, is as follows: GAGVSQTPSNKVTEKGKYVELRCDPISGHTALYWYRQSLGQGPEFLIYFQGTGAADDSGLPNDRFFAVRPEGSVSTLKIQRTERGDSAVYLCASSLLLGNNEQFFGPGTRLTVL.

This chain uses TRBV5-1 with TRBJ1-2; TRBD1 aligns across 7 bases. The ends lost 0 bases at V and 4 bases at J; junction bases unmatched: 3. The germline V gene has CDR1 SGHRS and CDR2 YFSETQ. This CDR3 spans 14 amino acids. The CDR3 DNA reads TGCGCCAGCAGCTTGGCCGGGGACAGCTATGGCTACACCTTC. This encodes CASSLAGDSYGYTF.

The chain recombines TRBV3-1 (or the pseudogene TRBV3-2) with TRBJ1-1; D remains ambiguous. Trimming took 2 bases from V and 0 from J, leaving 7 bases between them. There are 14 residues in the CDR3. Germline CDR1 LGHDT, CDR2 YNNKEL (reference sequence). The CDR3 nucleotides read TGTGCCAGCAGCCAATACCAGGTGAACACTGAAGCTTTCTTT. Translated, it gives CASSQYQVNTEAFF.

The chain is built from TRBV27 and TRBJ1-1; D not certain. Germline-derived CDR1 and CDR2 are MNHEY and SMNVEV (reference sequence). The V end was cut by 2 bases, the J end by 0 bases, with 10 bases between. The CDR3 consists of 15 residues. The CDR3 region has the DNA TGTGCCAGCAGTTTAGGGTGGAGCATGAACACTGAAGCTTTCTTT. It yields the protein CASSLGWSMNTEAFF.

The genes are TRBV11-1 and TRBJ1-6, with D possibly TRBD1 on 5 matching bases. CDR3 size: 15 residues. V was clipped by 3 bases and J by 6 bases, with 12 bases between them. Germline V CDR1 and CDR2: SGHAT, FQDESV (reference sequence). In DNA, the CDR3 is TGTGCCAGCAGCTTCCTAGGGGATGGTAATTCACCCCTCCACTTT. Its protein product is CASSFLGDGNSPLHF.

As regards this clone: A read error may explain this, as a much larger clone is one base away. This chain uses TRBV13 with TRBJ2-3; D assignment may be TRBD1 or TRBD2 (6 bases each). The germline V gene encodes CDR1 PRHDT and CDR2 FYEKMQ (reference sequence). The CDR3 covers 19 residues. The germline V and J ends were trimmed by 4 bases and 4 bases, with 27 bases remaining between them. CDR3 coding DNA: TGTGCCAGCAGCTCATCACCGGGACCGGGGTTGGGGGGCGCAGATACGCAGTATTTT. Its translation: CASSSSPGPGLGGADTQYF.

The gene calls are TRBV30 and TRBJ1-4; 7 nucleotides match TRBD1. The CDR3 sequence is 15 residues long. The trim removed 0 bases at V and 1 base at J, leaving 2 bases unmatched. Germline V gene sequence: CDR1 GTSNPN, CDR2 SVGIG (reference sequence). This CDR3 is CAWSVTGRTNEKLFF. The CDR3 nucleotides read TGTGCCTGGAGTGTGACAGGGAGAACTAATGAAAAACTGTTTTTT.

The V gene is TRBV28, the J gene TRBJ1-5; no definite D call. Germline V gene lookup returns CDR1 MDHEN and CDR2 SYDVKM. The CDR3 runs to 14 residues. V lost 7 bases and J lost 0, with 10 bases in between. The CDR3 is CASTPGYSNQPQHF. CDR3 in DNA: TGTGCCAGCACCCCGGGCTATAGCAATCAGCCCCAGCATTTT. Full variable domain (outside the CDR3, taken from reference TRBV28 and TRBJ1-5): DVKVTQSSRYLVKRTGEKVFLECVQDMDHENMFWYRQDPGLGLRLIYFSYDVKMKEKGDIPEGYSVSREKKERFSLILESASTNQTSMYLCASTPGYSNQPQHFGDGTRLSIL.

The chain recombines TRBV6-5 with TRBJ2-2; D remains unclear. The CDR3 sequence is 14 residues long. Trimming left V 2 bases short and J 7 bases short, with 11 bases between. Looked up from germline, CDR1 is MNHEY and CDR2 is SVGAGI. CDR3 in DNA: TGTGCCAGCAGTTACCCGGACCGTAACGGGGAGCTGTTTTTT. It encodes CASSYPDRNGELFF.

There are many counts of this clone. V usage is TRBV19 and J usage is TRBJ1-5; TRBD1 aligns across 9 bases. The CDR3 contains 15 residues. Germline-derived CDR1 and CDR2 are LNHDA and SQIVND (reference sequence). V shed 2 bases and J 6 bases; nucleotides not matched to a gene: 5. CDR3 in amino acids: CASSILGDRVQPQHF. The CDR3, as DNA: TGTGCCAGTAGTATATTAGGGGACAGGGTTCAGCCCCAGCATTTT.

This chain uses TRBV24-1 with TRBJ2-2; no definite D call. Germline V gene data show CDR1 as KGHDR and CDR2 as SFDVKD. The CDR3 runs 16 residues. The V and J ends lost 0 bases and 0 bases respectively, with 7 bases between them. DNA of the CDR3: TGTGCCACCAGTGATTTGACCGACTCGAACACCGGGGAGCTGTTTTTT. Translated, it gives CATSDLTDSNTGELFF.

The V gene is TRBV4-2, the J gene TRBJ1-1, with 8 bases aligning to TRBD1. The CDR3 loop spans 18 amino acids. Germline V gives CDR1 LGHNA, CDR2 YNFKEQ. After removal of 2 bases from V and 5 bases from J, the junction contained 16 bases not matched to a gene. CDR3: CASSQTRDRPSLGTEAFF. In nucleotides, the CDR3 is TGTGCCAGCAGCCAAACCCGGGACAGGCCCTCCTTAGGTACTGAAGCTTTCTTT.

The CDR3: CSVKTGYSNQPQHF. In nucleotides, the CDR3 is TGCAGCGTTAAGACGGGATATAGCAATCAGCCCCAGCATTTT. The chain recombines TRBV29-1 with TRBJ1-5, with no clear D. The ends were cut back, 5 bases at V and 0 bases at J, with 11 bases in the middle. The CDR3 runs to 14 residues. Looked up from germline, CDR1 is SQVTM and CDR2 is ANQGSEA.

A single count supports this clone. The chain couples TRBV25-1 to TRBJ2-7; D possibly matches TRBD1 or TRBD2 (5 bases each). Germline V gene lookup returns CDR1 MGHDK and CDR2 SYGVNS. The CDR3 has 13 residues. V shed 5 bases and J shed 4 bases, with 12 bases lying between them. The CDR3 spells CASSPAGSYEQYF. CDR3 nucleotides: TGTGCCAGCAGTCCGGCAGGGAGTTACGAGCAGTACTTC.

As concerns this clone: In the same sample, other DNA sequences code for this CDR3. The genes are TRBV28 and TRBJ2-6; D ambiguous. This CDR3 is 13 amino acids long. The V end was cut by 3 bases, the J end by 1 base, with 1 base between. CDR1 MDHEN and CDR2 SYDVKM come from the germline V gene. In DNA form, the CDR3 reads TGTGCCAGCAGTTTGTCTGGGGCCAACGTCCTGACTTTC. The encoded protein is CASSLSGANVLTF.

This clone has just one count. This chain links TRBV7-2 with TRBJ2-6, with 9 bases lining up with TRBD2. J gave up 2 bases and V 5 bases, and 1 base lay outside the gene matches. CDR3 length: 15 amino acids. CDR1 SGHTA and CDR2 FQGNSA come from the germline V gene. CDR3 nucleotides: TGTGCCAGCAGCCAGCGGGAGGCTGGGGCCAACGTCCTGACTTTC. This translates into CASSQREAGANVLTF. Combining the CDR3 with reference TRBV7-2 and TRBJ2-6 gives the whole variable domain GAGVSQSPSNKVTEKGKDVELRCDPISGHTALYWYRQSLGQGLEFLIYFQGNSAPDKSGLPSDRFSAERTGGSVSTLTIQRTQQEDSAVYLCASSQREAGANVLTFGAGSRLTVL.

The chain recombines TRBV19 with TRBJ1-2, with 8 bases identical to TRBD1. The CDR3 covers 15 residues. V trimming: 6 bases; J trimming: 2 bases; junction bases outside the gene matches: 8. Germline-derived CDR1 and CDR2 are LNHDA and SQIVND (reference sequence). The CDR3: CASRKQGGKNYGYTF. CDR3 DNA sequence: TGTGCCAGTAGGAAACAGGGGGGGAAGAACTATGGCTACACCTTC.

The chain links TRBV2 to TRBJ2-6, with D uncertain. The CDR3 is 18 amino acids. V lost 6 bases to trimming and J lost 0 bases, with 18 bases between them. Per germline, CDR1 SNHLY and CDR2 FYNNEI. The CDR3 bases are TGTGCCAGCAGCCACGCTATACTCTACGACTCTGGGGCCAACGTCCTGACTTTC. It encodes CASSHAILYDSGANVLTF.

J is TRBJ2-3 and V is TRBV30; D is unclear. CDR1 is GTSNPN and CDR2 is SVGIG in the germline V gene (reference sequence). The length of the CDR3 is 13 residues. The ends were cut back, 0 bases at V and 0 bases at J, with 4 bases in the middle. This CDR3 reads CAWSVGSTDTQYF. As DNA, the CDR3 is TGTGCCTGGAGTGTGGGGAGCACAGATACGCAGTATTTT.

The J gene is TRBJ2-6, the V gene TRBV4-3; D is unclear. V shed 4 bases and J shed 0 bases, with 4 bases lying between them. The length of the CDR3 is 14 residues. Germline V lookup: CDR1 LGHNA, CDR2 YSLEER. Written as DNA, the CDR3 is TGCGCCAGCAGCCGAGCCTCTGGGGCCAACGTCCTGACTTTC. Its translation is CASSRASGANVLTF.

The V gene is TRBV28, the J gene TRBJ2-7; D is unclear. The V end lost 4 bases, the J end lost 7 bases, and 8 bases lay between the germline ends. Germline CDR1 MDHEN, CDR2 SYDVKM. This CDR3 contains 11 residues. The CDR3, as DNA: TGTGCCAGCAGTTCCAACGAGGAGCAGTACTTC. It yields the protein CASSSNEEQYF.

This clone was recorded once. This chain uses TRBV7-9 with TRBJ2-3; no firm D call. The germline V gene encodes CDR1 SEHNR and CDR2 FQNEAQ (reference sequence). The ends were cut back, 1 base at V and 6 bases at J, with 11 bases in the middle. The CDR3 consists of 14 residues. The CDR3 protein is CASSLGWGSDTQYF. In DNA, the CDR3 is TGTGCCAGCAGCTTAGGGTGGGGTTCGGATACGCAGTATTTT.

The genes are TRBV6-4 and TRBJ1-2; D gene ambiguous. The CDR3 sequence is 12 residues long. Trimming shortened V by 2 bases and J by 3 bases, and 4 bases separated the two germline ends. Germline values: CDR1 MRHNA, CDR2 SNTAGT. The CDR3 sequence is CASSDGHYGYTF. The CDR3 DNA follows: TGTGCCAGCAGTGACGGACACTATGGCTACACCTTC.

In its sample, this clone was seen once. The chain combines TRBV6-5 with TRBJ2-5, with D perhaps given as TRBD1 or TRBD2 (5 bases each). This CDR3 has 15 amino acids. V was cut by 1 base and J by 3 bases, with 12 bases left in between. Looked up from germline, CDR1 is MNHEY and CDR2 is SVGAGI. The CDR3: CASSYFGAAEETQYF. The CDR3 bases are TGTGCCAGCAGTTACTTCGGGGCAGCGGAAGAGACCCAGTACTTC.

V is TRBV9 and J is TRBJ1-2; D uncertain. V was cut by 5 bases and J by 2 bases, with 4 bases left in between. This CDR3 is 11 amino acids long. In germline, CDR1 is SGDLS, CDR2 YYNGEE. CDR3: CASRANYGYTF. In DNA, the CDR3 is TGTGCCAGCAGGGCCAACTATGGCTACACCTTC.

The chain combines TRBV21-1 with TRBJ2-3; the table's D call, TRBD2, was not checked against the DNA. TRBV21-1 is listed as a pseudogene. The CDR3 extends over 19 amino acids. The CDR3 here is CASTPGGTSGWDDTDTQYF. The CDR3 DNA is TGTGCCAGCACGCCTGGGGGGACTAGCGGGTGGGATGACACAGATACGCAGTATTTT.

The rearrangement joins TRBV7-9 to TRBJ1-6; D uncertain. Trimming removed 2 bases at V and 10 bases at J, with 9 bases between. CDR3 length: 13 amino acids. In germline, CDR1 is SEHNR, CDR2 FQNEAQ (reference sequence). This CDR3 is CASSLSLGSPLHF. As DNA, the CDR3 is TGTGCCAGCAGCTTATCCCTGGGATCACCCCTCCACTTT.

The chain joins TRBV18 to TRBJ2-7, with 10 nucleotides matching TRBD1. The CDR3 has 14 residues. V gave up 5 bases and J gave up 9 bases; unmatched junction bases: 10. Per germline, CDR1 KGHSH and CDR2 LQKENI. Here the CDR3 reads CASSYGTGEGLQYF. In DNA form, the CDR3 reads TGTGCCAGCTCATACGGGACAGGGGAAGGTCTGCAGTACTTC.

The J gene is TRBJ1-5, the V gene TRBV5-1; unclear D gene. This CDR3 contains 15 residues. Germline-derived CDR1 and CDR2 are SGHRS and YFSETQ. V was cut by 0 bases and J by 3 bases, with 10 bases left in between. The chain's CDR3 is CASSLGDLPNQPQHF. The CDR3 DNA is TGCGCCAGCAGCTTGGGTGACCTTCCCAATCAGCCCCAGCATTTT.